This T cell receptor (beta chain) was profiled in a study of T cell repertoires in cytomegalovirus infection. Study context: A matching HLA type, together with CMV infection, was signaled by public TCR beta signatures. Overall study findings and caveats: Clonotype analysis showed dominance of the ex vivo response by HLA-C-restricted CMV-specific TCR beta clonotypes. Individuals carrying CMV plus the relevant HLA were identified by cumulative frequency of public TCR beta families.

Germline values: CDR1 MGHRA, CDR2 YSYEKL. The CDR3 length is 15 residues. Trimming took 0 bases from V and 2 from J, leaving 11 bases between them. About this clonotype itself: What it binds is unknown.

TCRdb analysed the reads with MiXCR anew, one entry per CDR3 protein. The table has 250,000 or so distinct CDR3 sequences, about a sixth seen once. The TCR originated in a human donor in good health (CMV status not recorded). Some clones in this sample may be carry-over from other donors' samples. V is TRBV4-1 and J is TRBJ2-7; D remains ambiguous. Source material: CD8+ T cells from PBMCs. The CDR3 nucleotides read TGCGCCAGCAGCCAAGAGGGATCGGGCCCCTACGAGCAGTACTTC. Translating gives CASSQEGSGPYEQYF.